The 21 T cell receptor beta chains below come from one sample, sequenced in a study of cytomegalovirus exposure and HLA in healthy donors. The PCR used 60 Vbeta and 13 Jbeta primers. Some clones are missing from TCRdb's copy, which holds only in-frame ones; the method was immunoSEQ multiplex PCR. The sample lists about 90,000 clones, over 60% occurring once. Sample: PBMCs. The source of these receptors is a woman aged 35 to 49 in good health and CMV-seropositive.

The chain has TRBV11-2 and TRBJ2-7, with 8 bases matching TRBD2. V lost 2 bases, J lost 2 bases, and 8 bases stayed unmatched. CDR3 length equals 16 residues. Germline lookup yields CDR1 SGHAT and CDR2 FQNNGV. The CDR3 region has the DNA TGTGCCAGCAGCTTATTTACGGGAGGGCCCACCTACGAGCAGTACTTC. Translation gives CASSLFTGGPTYEQYF.

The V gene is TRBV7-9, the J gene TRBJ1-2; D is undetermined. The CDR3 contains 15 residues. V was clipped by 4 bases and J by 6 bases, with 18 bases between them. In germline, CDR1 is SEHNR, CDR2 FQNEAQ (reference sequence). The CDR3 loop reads CASSYSGSLHHGYTF. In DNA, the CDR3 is TGTGCCAGCAGCTACAGCGGGAGCCTACATCATGGCTACACCTTC.

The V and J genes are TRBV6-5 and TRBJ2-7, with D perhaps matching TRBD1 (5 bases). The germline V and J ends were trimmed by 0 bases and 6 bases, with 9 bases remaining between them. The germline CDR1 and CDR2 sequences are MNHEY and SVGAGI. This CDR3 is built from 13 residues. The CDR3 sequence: CASSYSEQGEQYF. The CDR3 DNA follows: TGTGCCAGCAGTTACTCGGAGCAGGGCGAGCAGTACTTC.

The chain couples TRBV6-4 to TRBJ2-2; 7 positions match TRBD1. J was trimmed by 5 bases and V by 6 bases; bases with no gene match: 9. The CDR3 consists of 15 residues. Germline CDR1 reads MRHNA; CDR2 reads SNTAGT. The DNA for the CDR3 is TGTGCCAGCAGCAAAACAGGGGCCGATACCGGGGAGCTGTTTTTT. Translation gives CASSKTGADTGELFF.

The CDR3, as DNA: TGCGCCAGCAGGAACAGAACTTTTATTTACAATGAGCAGTTCTTC. Translation gives CASRNRTFIYNEQFF. The genes are TRBV5-1 and TRBJ2-1, with no clear D. Germline V gene sequence: CDR1 SGHRS, CDR2 YFSETQ. The V end lost 5 bases, the J end lost 4 bases, and 16 bases lay between the germline ends. This CDR3 comprises 15 residues.

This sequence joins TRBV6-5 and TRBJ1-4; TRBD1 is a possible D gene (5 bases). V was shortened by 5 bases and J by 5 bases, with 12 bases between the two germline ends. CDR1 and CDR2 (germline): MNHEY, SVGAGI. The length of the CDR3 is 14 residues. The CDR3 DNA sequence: TGTGCCAGCAGTGGGGCCCCAGGCAATGAAAAACTGTTTTTT. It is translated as CASSGAPGNEKLFF.

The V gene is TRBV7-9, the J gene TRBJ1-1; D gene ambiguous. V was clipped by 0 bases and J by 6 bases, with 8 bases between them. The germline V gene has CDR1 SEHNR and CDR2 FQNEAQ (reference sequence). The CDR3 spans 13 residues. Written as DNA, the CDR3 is TGTGCCAGCAGCTTAGCGACACTCCCTGAAGCTTTCTTT. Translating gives CASSLATLPEAFF.

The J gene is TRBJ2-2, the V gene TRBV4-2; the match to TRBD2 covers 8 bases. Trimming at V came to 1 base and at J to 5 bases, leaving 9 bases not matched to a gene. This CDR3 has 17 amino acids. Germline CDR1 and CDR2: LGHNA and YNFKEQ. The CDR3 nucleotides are TGTGCCAGCAGCCAAGTCTCAGCGGGAGTGGGTACCGGGGAGCTGTTTTTT. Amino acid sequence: CASSQVSAGVGTGELFF.

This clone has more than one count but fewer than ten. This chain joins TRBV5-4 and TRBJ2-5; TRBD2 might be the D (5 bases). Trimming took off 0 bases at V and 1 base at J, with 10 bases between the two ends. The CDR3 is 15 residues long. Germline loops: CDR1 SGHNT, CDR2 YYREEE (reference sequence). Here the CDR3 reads CASSLGVAPQETQYF. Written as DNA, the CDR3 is TGTGCCAGCAGCTTGGGGGTAGCGCCCCAAGAGACCCAGTACTTC.

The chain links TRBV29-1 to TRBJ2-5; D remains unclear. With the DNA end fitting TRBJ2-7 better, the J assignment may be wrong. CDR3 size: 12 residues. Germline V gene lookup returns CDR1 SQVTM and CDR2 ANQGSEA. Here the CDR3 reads CSASFQDYEQYF. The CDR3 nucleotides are TGCAGCGCCTCCTTTCAAGACTACGAGCAGTACTTC.

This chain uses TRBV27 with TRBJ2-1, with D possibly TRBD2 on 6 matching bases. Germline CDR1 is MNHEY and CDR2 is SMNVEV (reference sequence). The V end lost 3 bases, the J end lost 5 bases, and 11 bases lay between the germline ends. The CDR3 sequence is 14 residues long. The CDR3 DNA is TGTGCCAGCAGTTTGGGCGGGATACACAATGAGCAGTTCTTC. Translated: CASSLGGIHNEQFF.

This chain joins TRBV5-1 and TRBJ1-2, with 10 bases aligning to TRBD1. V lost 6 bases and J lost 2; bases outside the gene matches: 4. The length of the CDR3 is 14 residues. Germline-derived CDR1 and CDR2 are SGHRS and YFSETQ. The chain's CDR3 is CASTQDRGNYGYTF. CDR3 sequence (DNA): TGCGCCAGCACTCAGGACAGGGGGAACTATGGCTACACCTTC.

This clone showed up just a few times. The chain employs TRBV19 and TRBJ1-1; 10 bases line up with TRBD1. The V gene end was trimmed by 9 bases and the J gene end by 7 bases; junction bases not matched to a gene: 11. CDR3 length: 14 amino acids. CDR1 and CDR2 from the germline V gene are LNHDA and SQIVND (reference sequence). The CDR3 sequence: CASRDRGFVSEAFF. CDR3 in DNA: TGTGCCAGCCGGGACAGGGGTTTCGTTAGTGAAGCTTTCTTT.

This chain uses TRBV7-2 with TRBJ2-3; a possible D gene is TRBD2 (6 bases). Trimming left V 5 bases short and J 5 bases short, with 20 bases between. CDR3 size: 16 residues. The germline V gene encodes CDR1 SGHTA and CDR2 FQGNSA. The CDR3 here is CASSQDLGLPLDTQYF. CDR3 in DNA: TGTGCCAGCAGCCAAGACCTCGGACTACCCTTAGATACGCAGTATTTT.

CDR3 amino acids: CASSLRSPGTSGSKQYF. DNA of the CDR3: TGTGCCAGCAGCTTAAGATCCCCCGGGACTAGCGGGAGTAAGCAGTACTTC. This chain joins TRBV7-2 and TRBJ2-7; the match to TRBD2 covers 14 bases. The length of the CDR3 is 17 residues. CDR1 SGHTA and CDR2 FQGNSA come from the germline V gene. The V gene end was trimmed by 2 bases and the J gene end by 8 bases; junction bases not matched to a gene: 11.

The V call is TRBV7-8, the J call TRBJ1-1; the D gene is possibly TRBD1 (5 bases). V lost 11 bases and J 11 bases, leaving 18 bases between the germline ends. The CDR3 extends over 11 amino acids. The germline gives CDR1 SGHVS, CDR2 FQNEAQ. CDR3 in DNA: TGTGCCGCCGGCAGGCCGGGGGTGGCTTTCTTT. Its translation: CAAGRPGVAFF.

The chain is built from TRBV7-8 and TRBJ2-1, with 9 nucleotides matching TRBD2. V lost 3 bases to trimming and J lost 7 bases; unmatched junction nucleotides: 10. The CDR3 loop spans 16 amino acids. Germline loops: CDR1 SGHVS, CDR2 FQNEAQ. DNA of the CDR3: TGTGCCAGCAGCTTGCAGACTAGCGGATCGTTTAATGAGCAGTTCTTC. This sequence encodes CASSLQTSGSFNEQFF.

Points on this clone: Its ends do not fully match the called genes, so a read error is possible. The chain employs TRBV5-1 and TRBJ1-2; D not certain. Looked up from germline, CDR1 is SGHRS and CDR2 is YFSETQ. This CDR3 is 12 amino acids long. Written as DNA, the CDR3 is TGCGCCAGCAAGTGGGAGACGGGTGGCTACCCCTTC. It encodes CASKWETGGYPF.

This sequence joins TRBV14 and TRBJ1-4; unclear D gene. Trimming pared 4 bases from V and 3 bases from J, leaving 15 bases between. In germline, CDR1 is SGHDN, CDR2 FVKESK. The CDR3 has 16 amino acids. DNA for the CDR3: TGTGCCAGCAGCCCGGTCGTAGGAGAGCCTAATGAAAAACTGTTTTTT. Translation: CASSPVVGEPNEKLFF.

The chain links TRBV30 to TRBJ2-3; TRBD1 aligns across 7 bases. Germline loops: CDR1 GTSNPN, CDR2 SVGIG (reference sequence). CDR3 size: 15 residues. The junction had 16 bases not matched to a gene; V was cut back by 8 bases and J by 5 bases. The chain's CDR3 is CAATEGASSQDTQYF. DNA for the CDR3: TGTGCCGCAACAGAGGGGGCATCATCCCAAGATACGCAGTATTTT.

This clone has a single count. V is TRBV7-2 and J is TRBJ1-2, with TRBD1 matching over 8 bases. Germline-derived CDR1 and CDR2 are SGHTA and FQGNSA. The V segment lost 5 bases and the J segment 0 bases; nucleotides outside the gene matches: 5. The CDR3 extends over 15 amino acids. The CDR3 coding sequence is TGTGCCAGCAGCCCGGACAGGGATCCTAACTATGGCTACACCTTC. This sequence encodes CASSPDRDPNYGYTF.